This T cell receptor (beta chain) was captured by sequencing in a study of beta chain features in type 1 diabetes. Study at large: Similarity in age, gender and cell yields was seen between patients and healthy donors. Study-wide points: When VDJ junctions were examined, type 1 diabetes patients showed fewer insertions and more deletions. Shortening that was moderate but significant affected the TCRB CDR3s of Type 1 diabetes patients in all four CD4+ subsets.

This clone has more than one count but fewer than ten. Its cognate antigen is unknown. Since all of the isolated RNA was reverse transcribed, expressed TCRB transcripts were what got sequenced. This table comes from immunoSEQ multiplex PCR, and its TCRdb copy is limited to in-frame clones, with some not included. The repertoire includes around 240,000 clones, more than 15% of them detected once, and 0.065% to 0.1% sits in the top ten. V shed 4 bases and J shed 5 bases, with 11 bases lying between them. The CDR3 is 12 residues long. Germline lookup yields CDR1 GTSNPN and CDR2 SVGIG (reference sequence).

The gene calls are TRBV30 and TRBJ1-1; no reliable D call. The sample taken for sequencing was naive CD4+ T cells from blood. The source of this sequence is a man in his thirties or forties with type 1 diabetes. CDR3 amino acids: CAWIDHYTEAFF. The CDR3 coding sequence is TGTGCCTGGATAGACCATTATACTGAAGCTTTCTTT.